The clone carrying this T cell receptor beta chain turned up a few times. Enrollees, about 18 to 89 years old, lived in about two dozen US areas. The CDR3 runs to 14 residues. V lost 5 bases and J lost 7; bases outside the gene matches: 3. Germline loops: CDR1 SGHRS, CDR2 YFSETQ. The data were obtained in a study of blood T cell repertoires in COVID-19. Only in-frame clones appear in the TCRdb table, and some are missing; sequencing was by immunoSEQ multiplex PCR. This sample yields 200,000 to 250,000 clones, of which more than 80% are seen a single time; around 2% belongs to the top ten. This clonotype was sampled from a man aged 60 to 69 who had recovered from COVID-19. Material: PBMCs or T cells enriched from blood (not recorded which). The chain employs TRBV5-1 and TRBJ2-2, with 12 nucleotides matching TRBD1. The CDR3 region is CASRGQGADGELFF. The CDR3 nucleotides are TGCGCCAGCAGGGGACAGGGGGCAGACGGGGAGCTGTTTTTT. Full variable domain (remainder filled in from reference TRBV5-1 and TRBJ2-2): KAGVTQTPRYLIKTRGQQVTLSCSPISGHRSVSWYQQTPGQGLQFLFEYFSETQRNKGNFPGRFSGRQFSNSRSEMNVSTLELGDSALYLCASRGQGADGELFFGEGSRLTVL.